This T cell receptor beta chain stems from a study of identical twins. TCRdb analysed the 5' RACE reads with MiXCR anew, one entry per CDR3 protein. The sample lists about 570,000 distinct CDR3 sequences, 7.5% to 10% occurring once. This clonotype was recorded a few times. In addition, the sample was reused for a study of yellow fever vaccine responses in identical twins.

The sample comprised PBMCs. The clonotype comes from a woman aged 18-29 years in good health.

Written as DNA, the CDR3 is TGTGCCATCAGTCAGGGGAACACTGAAGCTTTCTTT. It yields the protein CAISQGNTEAFF. The chain couples TRBV10-3 to TRBJ1-1; D might be TRBD1 (5 bases). The V gene lost 5 bases and the J gene lost 1 base, with 5 bases spanning the gap. CDR1 and CDR2 (germline): ENHRY, SYGVKD. CDR3 length equals 12 residues.